This is a list of T cell receptor beta chains from one sample in a study of blood T cell repertoires in COVID-19. Using immunoSEQ multiplex PCR, the repertoire was profiled, and TCRdb retains in-frame clones only, with some absent. Of roughly 150,000 clones in the sample, about 86% were seen once. Sequenced material: peripheral blood. The receptors were gathered from a woman between 70 and 85 years old who had recovered from COVID-19. Each CDR3 is given with its conserved first and last residue.

v_call,j_call,cdr3_aa
TRBV30,TRBJ2-7,CAWSRQGHSYEQYF
TRBV28,TRBJ1-3,CASSFFGEGNTIYF
TRBV19,TRBJ1-6,CASSPQGRDNSPLHF
TRBV5-1,TRBJ2-5,CASSLSGTLQETQYF
TRBV3-1/TRBV3-2,TRBJ1-1,CASSPLRGVDTEAFF
TRBV7-9,TRBJ1-1,CASTLNRAQGTEAFF
TRBV3-1/TRBV3-2,TRBJ2-5,CASSLLSGGPGTQYF
TRBV18,TRBJ1-1,CASSPTGGDTEAFF
TRBV20-1,TRBJ1-1,CSARPFIEAFF
TRBV2,TRBJ1-2,CASRRDRGPYYGYTF
TRBV11-2,TRBJ2-1,CASSPWEGEQFF
TRBV9,TRBJ2-3,CASSVVGGTPGDTQYF
TRBV5-4,TRBJ2-3,CASSLEGADTQYF
TRBV9,TRBJ2-1,CASSADRASSYNEQFF
TRBV7-5,TRBJ1-5,CVRTPPRGNQPQHF
TRBV6-6,TRBJ1-2,CASRVTAPNYGYTF
TRBV27,TRBJ1-2,CASSLLGRPETQYGYTF
TRBV7-3,TRBJ2-3,CASSPVGTDTQYF
TRBV5-1,TRBJ2-3,CASSLVPDSLGDTDTQYF
TRBV18,TRBJ1-4,CASSPPDRGQEKLFF
TRBV28,TRBJ2-5,CASRLGGGGQETQYF
TRBV2,TRBJ2-1,CASIPTGVYNEQFF
TRBV3-1/TRBV3-2,TRBJ2-7,CASSRRVGEQYF
TRBV10-1,TRBJ2-1,CASSEIQGGSDNEQFF
TRBV2,TRBJ2-3,CAHKGGSGGPRGGTDTQYF